This entry describes one T cell receptor (beta chain). Its antigen has not been determined. Per-base qualities were not stored, and no clone one base away is much larger. These data come from a study of blood T cell repertoires in COVID-19 (TCRdb year 2020). Concerning the study at large: The collaborator samples originated in the United States, Italy and Spain and spanned the acute and convalescent phases of COVID-19. Where HLA class I and class II types were available, the types were taken from metadata supplied by the sample provider, not from assay-based typing. Nearly every sample came with metadata listing a de-identified subject ID, COVID-19 status, age in years and sex. The material from the prospective study consisted of cDNA or gDNA derived from T cells, B-cell-depleted T cells, or PBMCs. Subjects who had been exposed to COVID-19, were actively infected with it, or had recovered from it provided the deeply sampled blood TCRbeta repertoires that made up the dataset. The samples were drawn from two sources: the first 160 participants of the ongoing ImmuneRACE study, and 1,200 or so subjects contributed by 6 global collaborators. The repertoires were made available in a free public database intended to serve as a resource for research on the immune response to SARS-CoV-2. Beyond this particular receptor, the publication reports: Clinical and demographic metadata were provided uncurated, with the amount varying by source and participant.

The collaborating institutions used their own protocols to collect whole blood in K2EDTA tubes. For TCRbeta analysis, collaborators shipped samples as frozen whole blood, isolated PBMCs, or DNA extracted from either of those sample types. The immunoSEQ Assay, a bias-controlled multiplex PCR, was used to amplify TCRbeta CDR3 regions from genomic DNA. In the paper's pipeline: The number of nucleated cells in each sample was estimated by amplification of reference gene primers within the assay. Sequence reads were collapsed and filtered to measure the absolute abundance of every unique TCRbeta CDR3 rearrangement. For each sample, productive Simpson clonality was calculated as the square root of Simpson's diversity index over productive rearrangements. As stored in TCRdb, this immuneACCESS dataset retains in-frame rearrangements with V and J assigned. A fraction of the clones does not appear; measured against another copy, unresolved V genes explain less than half of the discrepancy, and the remainder lacks a known reason. The DNA gave D and trimming, while V, J and clone size come from that table. The sample contains approximately 92,000 clones, 70% to 90% of them found a single time. 13% of the sample rests with the top ten.

The germline V gene supplies CDR1 KGHSH and CDR2 LQKENI. The trim is 3 bases for V and 0 bases for J, with a gap of 12 bases between the germline ends. Counted from cysteine to phenylalanine, this CDR3 has 17 amino acids. Only the CDR3 DNA stays, 51 bases, in frame from base 1. Sequenced material: peripheral blood. The V gene is TRBV18 and the J gene is TRBJ2-6, and possibly TRBD1, on 5 matching bases. This TCR came from a woman aged 60-75 years in a cohort sampled during active or convalescent COVID-19. The CDR3 region reads CASSPLTGSSGANVLTF. The DNA is TGTGCCAGCTCACCCCTCACAGGAAGCTCTGGGGCCAACGTCCTGACTTTC.